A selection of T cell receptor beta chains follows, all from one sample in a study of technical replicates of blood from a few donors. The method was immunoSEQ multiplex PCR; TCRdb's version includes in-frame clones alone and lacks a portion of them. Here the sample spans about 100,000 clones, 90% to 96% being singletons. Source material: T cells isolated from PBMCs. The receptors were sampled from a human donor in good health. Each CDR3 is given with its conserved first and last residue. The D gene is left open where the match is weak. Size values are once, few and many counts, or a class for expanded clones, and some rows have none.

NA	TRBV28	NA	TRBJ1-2	TGTGCCAGCAGTTCTCCTCCCAACTATGGCTACACCTTC	CASSSPPNYGYTF
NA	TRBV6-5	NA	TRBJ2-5	TGTGCCAGCAGGCTACGGGGGAGGGAGACCCAGTACTTC	CASRLRGRETQYF
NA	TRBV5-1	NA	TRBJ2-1	TGCGCCAGCAGCTTGGCCAAGGCGGGGCCTGTTGGGGAGCAGTTCTTC	CASSLAKAGPVGEQFF
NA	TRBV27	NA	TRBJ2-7	TGTGCCAGCAAGGGGACCGGGACTTCGTACGAGCAGTACTTC	CASKGTGTSYEQYF
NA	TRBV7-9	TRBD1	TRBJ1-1	TGTGCCAGCAGCTTGCATGGGACAGGGGGTTTTTTGAACACTGAAGCTTTCTTT	CASSLHGTGGFLNTEAFF
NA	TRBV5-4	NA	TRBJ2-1	TGTGCCAGCAGCTTCCGGACAGATAGCTCCTACAATGAGCAGTTCTTC	CASSFRTDSSYNEQFF
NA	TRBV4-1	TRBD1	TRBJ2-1	TGCGCCAGCAGCCCACGGACAGGAATCAAAAACAATGAGCAGTTCTTC	CASSPRTGIKNNEQFF
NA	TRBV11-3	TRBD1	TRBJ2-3	TGTGCCAGCAGCTTGGGGACAGGGCAGGGACTGGCGTTCACAGATACGCAGTATTTT	CASSLGTGQGLAFTDTQYF
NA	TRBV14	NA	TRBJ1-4	TGTGCCAGCAGCCTCCGTGAAAAACTGTTTTTT	CASSLREKLFF
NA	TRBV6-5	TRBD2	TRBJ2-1	TGTGCCAGCAGGACTAGCCTCGACAATGAGCAGTTCTTC	CASRTSLDNEQFF
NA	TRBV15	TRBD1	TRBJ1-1	TGTGCCACCAGCGGGGGGACAGGGAGCTTGGTAAAGGAAGCTTTCTTT	CATSGGTGSLVKEAFF
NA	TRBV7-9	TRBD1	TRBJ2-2	TGTGCCAGCAGGAGGGGGCTCGAGAACACCGGGGAGCTGTTTTTT	CASRRGLENTGELFF
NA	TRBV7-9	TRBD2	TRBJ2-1	TGTGCCAGCAGCTTCGGAGGACTAGCCGGCAATGAGCAGTTCTTC	CASSFGGLAGNEQFF
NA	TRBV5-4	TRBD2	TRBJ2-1	TGTGCCAGCAGCTTGGGGGGGGGCTCCTACAATGAGCAGTTCTTC	CASSLGGGSYNEQFF
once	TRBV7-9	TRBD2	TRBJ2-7	TGTGCCAGCAGCTTAGCGCGGGCTAGCGGGAGGGTTGTGCAGTACTTC	CASSLARASGRVVQYF